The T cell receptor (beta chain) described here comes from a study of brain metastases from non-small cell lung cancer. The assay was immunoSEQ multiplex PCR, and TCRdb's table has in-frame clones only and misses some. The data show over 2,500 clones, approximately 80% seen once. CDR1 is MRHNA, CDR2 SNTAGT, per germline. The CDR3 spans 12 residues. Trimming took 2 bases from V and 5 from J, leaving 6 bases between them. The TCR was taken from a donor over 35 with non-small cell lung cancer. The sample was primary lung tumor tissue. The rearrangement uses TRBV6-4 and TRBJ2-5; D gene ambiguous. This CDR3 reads CASSDLEETQYF. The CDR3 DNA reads TGTGCCAGCAGTGACCTGGAGGAGACCCAGTACTTC.